These 27 T cell receptor beta chains originate from one sample sequenced in a study of persistence of HIV-infected CD4 T cells. What these receptors recognize is not known. Sequencing used immunoSEQ version 4 in survey mode. Clones were sequenced by immunoSEQ multiplex PCR, and TCRdb holds only the in-frame ones, with some missing. The table lists approximately 36,000 clones, more than 75% of them singletons. Cells were stimulated with overlapping HIV-1 Gag 15-mer peptides. CD40L-negative CD69-negative CD45RO-high memory CD4+ T cells were sorted as populations depleted of antigen-responding cells. Material: cultured CD4+ T cells from PBMCs, obtained from a patient who received antiretroviral therapy. Every receptor here comes from an adult with HIV. The donor label of this sample is uncertain.

The chain is built from TRBV7-2 and TRBJ2-7; 11 nucleotides match TRBD2. V trimming: 3 bases; J trimming: 7 bases; junction bases outside the gene matches: 8. In germline, CDR1 is SGHTA, CDR2 FQGNSA. This CDR3 contains 15 residues. DNA for the CDR3: TGTGCCAGCAGCTTTCCCCTTAGGACTAGCGGGGAGCAGTACTTC. Its protein is CASSFPLRTSGEQYF.

In its sample, this clone was seen a few times. This sequence joins TRBV10-2 and TRBJ2-3, with 12 bases identical to TRBD2. CDR3 length: 16 amino acids. Trimming at V came to 7 bases and at J to 1 base, leaving 6 bases not matched to a gene. CDR1 is WSHSY, CDR2 SAAADI, per germline. CDR3 sequence reads: CASTLSSGGGTDTQYF. CDR3 DNA sequence: TGCGCCAGCACCCTTTCTAGCGGGGGGGGCACAGATACGCAGTATTTT.

The CDR3 sequence: CASSKDRANEQFF. CDR3 coding DNA: TGTGCCAGCAGCAAGGACAGGGCCAATGAGCAGTTCTTC. This chain connects TRBV12-3 or TRBV12-4 to TRBJ2-1; 8 nucleotides match TRBD1. CDR3 length: 13 residues. V trimming: 6 bases; J trimming: 6 bases; junction bases outside the gene matches: 4.

This sequence joins TRBV19 and TRBJ1-6; D gene uncertain. This CDR3 is built from 14 residues. Trimming left V 1 base short and J 7 bases short, with 8 bases between. The V gene's germline CDR1 is LNHDA and CDR2 SQIVND (reference sequence). CDR3 sequence reads: CASSIAGENSPLHF. The DNA for the CDR3 is TGTGCCAGTAGTATAGCCGGGGAGAATTCACCCCTCCACTTT.

The CDR3 coding sequence is TGTGCCAGTCCCTGCTCTACCGGGACCACCTATGGCCAGCCCCAGCATTTT. Amino acids: CASPCSTGTTYGQPQHF. This sequence joins TRBV19 and TRBJ1-5, with TRBD1 as a possible D gene (5 bases). Trimming left V 8 bases short and J 7 bases short, with 27 bases between. Germline CDR1 reads LNHDA; CDR2 reads SQIVND (reference sequence). This CDR3 region has 17 residues. The full variable domain, completed using reference TRBV19 and TRBJ1-5, is DGGITQSPKYLFRKEGQNVTLSCEQNLNHDAMYWYRQDPGQGLRLIYYSQIVNDFQKGDIAEGYSVSREKKESFPLTVTSAQKNPTAFYLCASPCSTGTTYGQPQHFGDGTRLSIL.

V and J are TRBV5-1 and TRBJ1-4; the D gene is possibly TRBD1 (5 bases). The germline gives CDR1 SGHRS, CDR2 YFSETQ. The CDR3 length is 17 residues. Trimming shortened V by 0 bases and J by 3 bases, and 15 bases separated the two germline ends. The CDR3 DNA reads as TGCGCCAGCAGCTTGGAGGGGAAGAGTAGGTCTAATGAAAAACTGTTTTTT. Translated: CASSLEGKSRSNEKLFF.

This chain links TRBV5-4 with TRBJ2-1; 16 nucleotides line up with TRBD2. V was pared by 0 bases and J by 7 bases, with 10 bases of the junction left unmatched. CDR3 length: 19 amino acids. CDR1 and CDR2 from the germline V gene are SGHNT and YYREEE (reference sequence). The CDR3 here is CASSLAGTSGGARKNEQFF. DNA of the CDR3: TGTGCCAGCAGCTTGGCCGGGACTAGCGGGGGGGCCCGTAAAAATGAGCAGTTCTTC.

V is TRBV7-8 and J is TRBJ1-6; D might be TRBD1 (5 bases). The CDR3 length is 13 residues. V was cut by 8 bases and J by 10 bases, with 15 bases left in between. Germline values: CDR1 SGHVS, CDR2 FQNEAQ. The CDR3 is CASSYGDGSPLHF. The CDR3 DNA reads TGTGCCAGCTCCTATGGGGACGGCTCACCCCTCCACTTT.

The V and J genes are TRBV6-6 and TRBJ2-7; TRBD1 matches at 7 bases. Trimming cost V 1 base and J 4 bases; bases outside gene matches: 4. CDR1 and CDR2 from the germline V gene are MNHNY and SVGAGI (reference sequence). This CDR3 spans 14 amino acids. The CDR3 sequence is CASSYYRGSYEQYF. CDR3 coding DNA: TGTGCCAGCAGTTACTACAGGGGCAGTTACGAGCAGTACTTC.

This sequence joins TRBV18 and TRBJ2-3, with 8 bases that match TRBD2. The CDR3 sequence is 16 residues long. With V trimmed by 4 bases and J by 5 bases, 11 bases remained unmatched. Germline values: CDR1 KGHSH, CDR2 LQKENI. The CDR3 DNA reads TGTGCCAGCTCACGAATGACTAGCGACCGTGGAGATACGCAGTATTTT. Translation gives CASSRMTSDRGDTQYF.

V is TRBV3-1 (or the pseudogene TRBV3-2) and J is TRBJ2-7; 7 bases are a match to TRBD1. The CDR3 loop spans 16 amino acids. Germline V CDR1 and CDR2: LGHDT, YNNKEL (reference sequence). V shed 1 base, J shed 1 base, and the junction held 7 bases outside the gene matches. The CDR3 loop is CASSQGGGAWSYEQYF. As DNA, the CDR3 is TGTGCCAGCAGCCAAGGAGGGGGCGCTTGGTCCTACGAGCAGTACTTC.

The chain couples TRBV24-1 to TRBJ2-3, with D perhaps TRBD2 (6 bases). The germline gives CDR1 KGHDR, CDR2 SFDVKD. Trimming took 8 bases from V and 3 from J, leaving 11 bases between them. This CDR3 has 13 amino acids. CDR3 sequence (DNA): TGTGCCACCAACCCCGGGGGTACAGATACGCAGTATTTT. Translation gives CATNPGGTDTQYF.

This chain joins TRBV7-2 and TRBJ2-7; 9 bases line up with TRBD1. V gave up 2 bases and J gave up 2 bases; unmatched junction bases: 10. The CDR3 is made up of 17 amino acids. CDR1 is SGHTA, CDR2 FQGNSA, per germline. The CDR3 sequence: CASSLQGQGRSAYEQYF. The CDR3 nucleotides read TGTGCCAGCAGCTTACAGGGACAGGGCCGGTCTGCCTACGAGCAGTACTTC.

The rearrangement uses TRBV14 and TRBJ2-3; 8 bases fit TRBD1. Losses at the gene ends were 1 base for V and 4 bases for J; bases not matched to a gene: 4. CDR1 is SGHDN, CDR2 FVKESK, per germline. The CDR3 is 15 residues long. In DNA, the CDR3 is TGTGCCAGCAGCCAAGGGACAGGGTGGGCAGATACGCAGTATTTT. This encodes CASSQGTGWADTQYF.

CDR3 protein: CASSQFTGSSYEQYF. DNA of the CDR3: TGTGCCAGCAGCCAGTTCACAGGGAGCTCCTACGAGCAGTACTTC. The J gene is TRBJ2-7, the V gene TRBV3-1 (or the pseudogene TRBV3-2), with D maybe TRBD1 (6 bases). The CDR3 is 15 residues long. Germline lookup yields CDR1 LGHDT and CDR2 YNNKEL (reference sequence). Trimming stripped 3 bases from V and 0 bases from J, with 12 bases between.

The chain joins TRBV5-1 to TRBJ2-5, with 7 bases matching TRBD1. The CDR3 spans 13 residues. The germline V gene has CDR1 SGHRS and CDR2 YFSETQ. The junction had 3 bases not matched to a gene; V was cut back by 0 bases and J by 7 bases. CDR3 in amino acids: CASSLEGGGTQYF. In DNA, the CDR3 is TGCGCCAGCAGCTTGGAAGGGGGCGGGACCCAGTACTTC.

This chain uses TRBV5-1 with TRBJ2-5; D is uncertain. V was clipped by 2 bases and J by 3 bases, with 2 bases between them. CDR1 and CDR2 (germline): SGHRS, YFSETQ. This CDR3 spans 11 amino acids. CDR3: CASSLEETQYF. CDR3 nucleotides: TGCGCCAGCAGCTTAGAAGAGACCCAGTACTTC.

This chain joins TRBV18 and TRBJ2-4, with D perhaps assigned TRBD1 or TRBD2 (7 bases each). The CDR3 loop spans 18 amino acids. From germline, CDR1 is KGHSH and CDR2 LQKENI. Trimming left V 2 bases short and J 0 bases short, with 17 bases between. CDR3 region: CASSPALTGRGAKNIQYF. CDR3 in DNA: TGTGCCAGCTCACCAGCTTTGACAGGGAGGGGAGCCAAAAACATTCAGTACTTC.

This clone was detected once. The chain carries TRBV19 and TRBJ2-3; possible D gene TRBD2, 6 bases. With 3 bases removed from V and 9 bases from J, the gap between germline ends came to 13 bases. Germline assignment: CDR1 LNHDA and CDR2 SQIVND (reference sequence). The CDR3 totals 13 residues. The chain's CDR3 is CASSMGGAGTQYF. The CDR3 DNA reads as TGTGCCAGTAGTATGGGCGGGGCAGGAACGCAGTATTTT.

The genes are TRBV6-1 and TRBJ1-6, with TRBD1 matching 8 bases. This CDR3 has 16 residues. Germline CDR1 and CDR2: MNHNS and SASEGT. After removal of 4 bases from V and 9 bases from J, the junction contained 11 bases not matched to a gene. Written as DNA, the CDR3 is TGTGCCAGCAGTGCTTCCGGACAGGGAGCCACTTCACCCCTCCACTTT. Translating it yields CASSASGQGATSPLHF.

This clone showed up just a few times. V is TRBV7-2 and J is TRBJ2-7; 10 positions match TRBD1. The CDR3 has 14 amino acids. The J segment lost 6 bases and the V segment lost 4 bases, leaving 6 bases of the junction unmatched. CDR1 and CDR2 (germline): SGHTA, FQGNSA. The CDR3 sequence is CASSSQGQGSEQYF. The CDR3 DNA follows: TGTGCCAGCAGCTCCCAGGGACAGGGGAGCGAGCAGTACTTC.

The rearrangement links TRBV7-3 to TRBJ1-6; 8 positions agree with TRBD1. The V gene's germline CDR1 is SGHTA and CDR2 FQGTGA. Unmatched junction bases numbered 10, after V lost 2 bases and J lost 10 bases. The CDR3 extends over 16 amino acids. CDR3 in amino acids: CASSLFGPQGASPLHF. In DNA, the CDR3 is TGTGCCAGCAGCTTATTCGGTCCCCAGGGGGCCTCACCCCTCCACTTT.

The chain joins TRBV9 to TRBJ1-4, with unresolved D. V dropped 6 bases and J dropped 8 bases, with 14 bases sitting between them. Germline-derived CDR1 and CDR2 are SGDLS and YYNGEE. This CDR3 comprises 13 residues. This CDR3 reads CASTRPGEEKLFF. The CDR3 DNA is TGTGCCAGCACCCGACCCGGGGAGGAAAAACTGTTTTTT.

The rearrangement links TRBV19 to TRBJ2-7; D may be TRBD1 (6 bases). With 8 bases removed from V and 2 bases from J, the gap between germline ends came to 16 bases. CDR1 LNHDA and CDR2 SQIVND come from the germline V gene (reference sequence). The length of the CDR3 is 14 residues. The CDR3 nucleotides read TGTGCCAGTGCTCAGGGGTTCCAAGCCTACGAGCAGTACTTC. Its translation is CASAQGFQAYEQYF.

This CDR3 is CASSDLRGQGREYEQYF. CDR3 nucleotides: TGTGCCAGCAGTGATCTCCGGGGACAGGGGAGGGAGTACGAGCAGTACTTC. The chain links TRBV25-1 to TRBJ2-7; TRBD1 matches 10 bases. The V segment lost 3 bases and the J segment 4 bases; nucleotides outside the gene matches: 12. Germline CDR1 reads MGHDK; CDR2 reads SYGVNS. The CDR3 has 17 amino acids.

Only one count was recorded for this clone. This chain joins TRBV3-1 (or the pseudogene TRBV3-2) and TRBJ1-1; 8 bases map to TRBD1. CDR1 is LGHDT, CDR2 YNNKEL, per germline (reference sequence). V lost 4 bases to trimming and J lost 1 base; unmatched junction nucleotides: 11. This CDR3 has 17 residues. The CDR3 nucleotides are TGTGCCAGCAGCCGACCCGGACAGGGTCCAGGGAACACTGAAGCTTTCTTT. This sequence encodes CASSRPGQGPGNTEAFF.

V is TRBV6-5 and J is TRBJ2-5; 8 bases agree with TRBD2. This CDR3 has 14 residues. Germline V gene lookup returns CDR1 MNHEY and CDR2 SVGAGI. V lost 11 bases to trimming and J lost 5 bases; unmatched junction nucleotides: 13. CDR3 sequence: CAGKRSGAGETQYF. CDR3 coding DNA: TGTGCCGGCAAGCGTAGCGGGGCAGGGGAGACCCAGTACTTC.